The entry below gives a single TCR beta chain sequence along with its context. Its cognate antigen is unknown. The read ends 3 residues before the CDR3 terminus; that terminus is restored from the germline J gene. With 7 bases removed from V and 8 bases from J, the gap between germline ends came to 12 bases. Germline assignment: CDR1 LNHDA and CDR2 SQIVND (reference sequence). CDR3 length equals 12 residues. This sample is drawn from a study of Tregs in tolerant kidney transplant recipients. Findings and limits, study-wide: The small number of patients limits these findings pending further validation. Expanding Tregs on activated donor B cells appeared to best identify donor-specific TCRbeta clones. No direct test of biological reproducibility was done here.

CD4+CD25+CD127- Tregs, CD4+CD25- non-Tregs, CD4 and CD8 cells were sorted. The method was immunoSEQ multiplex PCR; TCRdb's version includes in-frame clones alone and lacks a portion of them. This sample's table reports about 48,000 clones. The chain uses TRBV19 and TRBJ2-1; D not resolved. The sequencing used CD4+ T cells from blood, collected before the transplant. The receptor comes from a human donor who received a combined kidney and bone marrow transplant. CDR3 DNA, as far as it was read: TGTGCCAGTAACAGACCGCCGGATGAG. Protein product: CASNRPPDE. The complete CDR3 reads CASNRPPDEQFF.